The 19 T cell receptor beta chains given below trace back to one sample, sequenced in a study of CD8 T cells in Susac syndrome. A quantity of about 0.5 to 1 ug RNA underwent reverse transcription using random hexamers. MiXCR, run by TCRdb on the immunoSEQ multiplex PCR reads, gives a single entry per CDR3 protein. Among 210,000 or so distinct CDR3 sequences listed, 94% were seen once. Sequencing used CD4+ T cells from PBMCs. The receptors stem from a human donor with Susac syndrome.

The chain combines TRBV25-1 with TRBJ2-1; D is uncertain. The V and J ends lost 1 base and 9 bases respectively, with 10 bases between them. CDR1 is MGHDK, CDR2 SYGVNS, per germline. CDR3 length equals 13 residues. DNA of the CDR3: TGTGCCAGCAGTGAATTAAAAGTTGTTGAGCAGTTCTTC. Residues: CASSELKVVEQFF.

This sequence joins TRBV24-1 and TRBJ1-5; possibly TRBD1 for D (5 bases). CDR3 length: 13 amino acids. Germline CDR1 is KGHDR and CDR2 is SFDVKD. V lost 5 bases and J lost 4, with 8 bases in between. Written as DNA, the CDR3 is TGTGCCACCAGTGCCAGGGCGAATCAGCCCCAGCATTTT. Translation: CATSARANQPQHF.

The chain joins TRBV30 to TRBJ1-1, with TRBD1 as a possible D gene (5 bases). Germline assignment: CDR1 GTSNPN and CDR2 SVGIG (reference sequence). Trimming pared 3 bases from V and 4 bases from J, leaving 18 bases between. This CDR3 spans 15 amino acids. In DNA, the CDR3 is TGTGCCTGGAGGGGGAAGGTAGGGCAGGGCACTGAAGCTTTCTTT. Translation: CAWRGKVGQGTEAFF.

The table lists this clonotype with a count of one. CDR3 protein: CASSPGLAGYSYEQYF. The CDR3 DNA reads as TGTGCCAGCAGCCCGGGACTAGCGGGATACTCCTACGAGCAGTACTTC. J is TRBJ2-7 and V is TRBV4-2; TRBD2 matches 13 bases. The length of the CDR3 is 16 residues. V lost 4 bases, J lost 0 bases, and 3 bases stayed unmatched. Germline CDR1 reads LGHNA; CDR2 reads YNFKEQ.

V is TRBV12-3 or TRBV12-4 and J is TRBJ1-4, with D tentatively TRBD1 (6 bases). The CDR3 sequence is 14 residues long. V shed 3 bases and J shed 11 bases, with 16 bases lying between them. CDR3 region: CASSLGGGIGKLFF. The CDR3 DNA reads as TGTGCCAGCAGTTTGGGAGGGGGGATAGGGAAACTGTTTTTT.

The chain employs TRBV4-2 and TRBJ1-1; D perhaps matches TRBD1 (5 bases). From germline, CDR1 is LGHNA and CDR2 YNFKEQ. V was pared by 2 bases and J by 3 bases, with 10 bases between. There are 14 residues in the CDR3. The CDR3 DNA reads TGTGCCAGCAGCCAACCGGGACCCGACACTGAAGCTTTCTTT. Translation: CASSQPGPDTEAFF.

The chain couples TRBV2 to TRBJ1-2, with a tentative D call TRBD1 (5 bases). V was trimmed by 1 base and J by 0 bases, leaving 12 bases between them. The germline V gene has CDR1 SNHLY and CDR2 FYNNEI. This CDR3 region has 16 residues. This CDR3 reads CASSEGGRPSNYGYTF. For the CDR3, the DNA is TGTGCCAGCAGTGAAGGGGGCAGGCCATCTAACTATGGCTACACCTTC.

The V gene is TRBV5-1, the J gene TRBJ1-1; no reliable D call. Trimming removed 5 bases at V and 4 bases at J, with 6 bases between. Germline V lookup: CDR1 SGHRS, CDR2 YFSETQ. This CDR3 region has 11 residues. CDR3 in amino acids: CASRESTEAFF. The DNA for the CDR3 is TGCGCCAGCAGAGAGAGCACTGAAGCTTTCTTT.

The CDR3 spells CAWSPGTGGYTF. DNA for the CDR3: TGTGCCTGGAGTCCCGGGACAGGGGGCTACACCTTC. V is TRBV30 and J is TRBJ1-2; 9 bases agree with TRBD1. In germline, CDR1 is GTSNPN, CDR2 SVGIG (reference sequence). The CDR3 is 12 amino acids. V lost 2 bases to trimming and J lost 8 bases; unmatched junction nucleotides: 3.

Regarding this clonotype: Relative to the germline gene, one junction end is altered; a read error may explain this. This chain joins TRBV25-1 and TRBJ1-2, with D perhaps matching TRBD1 (6 bases). Germline loops: CDR1 MGHDK, CDR2 SYGVNS. This CDR3 has 13 residues. The CDR3 sequence is CASSLGGSAIESF. DNA for the CDR3: TGTGCCAGCAGCTTAGGGGGTTCCGCCATCGAGAGCTTC.

This clonotype was recorded once. The chain couples TRBV27 to TRBJ1-4; D gene ambiguous. This CDR3 is built from 15 residues. CDR1 and CDR2 (germline): MNHEY, SMNVEV (reference sequence). With 5 bases removed from V and 5 bases from J, the gap between germline ends came to 15 bases. CDR3 region: CASSLRRVANEKLFF. CDR3 in DNA: TGTGCCAGCAGTCTGAGGAGAGTCGCCAATGAAAAACTGTTTTTT.

CDR3 DNA sequence: TGTGCCAGCAGCGTAGACCCGAACCCCAATCAGCCCCAGCATTTT. It is translated as CASSVDPNPNQPQHF. The rearrangement links TRBV9 to TRBJ1-5; D unresolved. Trimming took 0 bases from V and 3 from J, leaving 10 bases between them. CDR3 size: 15 residues. The germline gives CDR1 SGDLS, CDR2 YYNGEE.

V usage is TRBV9 and J usage is TRBJ1-1; 8 nucleotides line up with TRBD1. This CDR3 is 15 amino acids long. J was trimmed by 3 bases and V by 0 bases; bases with no gene match: 4. Germline values: CDR1 SGDLS, CDR2 YYNGEE. This CDR3 is CASSVATGEDTEAFF. In DNA form, the CDR3 reads TGTGCCAGCAGCGTAGCGACAGGGGAAGACACTGAAGCTTTCTTT.

V gene TRBV27 combines with J gene TRBJ2-5; D possibly corresponds to TRBD1 (6 bases). Deletions cut 5 bases from V and 0 bases from J, with 10 bases between. Germline values: CDR1 MNHEY, CDR2 SMNVEV (reference sequence). The CDR3 length is 14 residues. CDR3 bases: TGTGCCAGCAGTCGCGGACAGTACCAAGAGACCCAGTACTTC. Encoded protein: CASSRGQYQETQYF.

The chain has TRBV20-1 and TRBJ1-1; D gene unclear. V shed 5 bases and J shed 0 bases, with 10 bases lying between them. In germline, CDR1 is DFQATT, CDR2 SNEGSKA (reference sequence). The CDR3 has 13 residues. DNA for the CDR3: TGCAGTGCTTCCCAGGATCTGAACACTGAAGCTTTCTTT. Its translation: CSASQDLNTEAFF.

The chain joins TRBV7-9 to TRBJ1-2, with 8 bases fitting TRBD1. The CDR3 covers 15 residues. Germline V gene sequence: CDR1 SEHNR, CDR2 FQNEAQ (reference sequence). J gave up 6 bases and V 2 bases, and 8 bases lay outside the gene matches. CDR3 loop: CASSLRAGGADGYTF. The CDR3 bases are TGTGCCAGCAGCTTAAGGGCAGGGGGCGCCGATGGCTACACCTTC. The variable domain in full, with the rest retrieved from reference TRBV7-9 and TRBJ1-2, is DTGVSQNPRHKITKRGQNVTFRCDPISEHNRLYWYRQTLGQGPEFLTYFQNEAQLEKSRLLSDRFSAERPKGSFSTLEIQRTEQGDSAMYLCASSLRAGGADGYTFGSGTRLTVV.

This rearrangement joins TRBV6-5 to TRBJ1-2; D may be TRBD1 (5 bases). This CDR3 is 13 amino acids long. CDR1 and CDR2 (germline): MNHEY, SVGAGI. V was shortened by 6 bases and J by 7 bases, with 15 bases between the two germline ends. CDR3 sequence (DNA): TGTGCCAGCAGCCAGGGCCATGGCGGTGGCTACACCTTC. Encoded protein: CASSQGHGGGYTF.

J is TRBJ1-1 and V is TRBV25-1, with no clear D. Germline loops: CDR1 MGHDK, CDR2 SYGVNS. The CDR3 contains 17 residues. Trimming cost V 6 bases and J 3 bases, with 23 bases left between them. Here the CDR3 reads CASRADVTAVLDTEAFF. CDR3 in DNA: TGTGCCAGCAGAGCGGACGTGACCGCAGTTCTCGACACTGAAGCTTTCTTT. Filled out from reference TRBV25-1 and TRBJ1-1, the complete variable domain reads EADIYQTPRYLVIGTGKKITLECSQTMGHDKMYWYQQDPGMELHLIHYSYGVNSTEKGDLSSESTVSRIRTEHFPLTLESARPSHTSQYLCASRADVTAVLDTEAFFGQGTRLTVV.

The V gene is TRBV30, the J gene TRBJ1-1; TRBD1 might be the D (6 bases). Trimming took 3 bases from V and 4 from J, leaving 12 bases between them. Germline V gene lookup returns CDR1 GTSNPN and CDR2 SVGIG (reference sequence). This CDR3 contains 13 residues. The CDR3 region is CAWRQGISTEAFF. In DNA, the CDR3 is TGTGCCTGGAGGCAGGGGATCAGCACTGAAGCTTTCTTT.